This record concerns one TCR beta chain sequence. Its specificity is not known. The CDR3 runs 16 residues. Trimming took 6 bases from V and 3 from J; bases not matched to a gene: 12. Per the germline V gene, CDR1 is DFQATT and CDR2 is SNEGSKA (reference sequence). With MiXCR, TCRdb reprocessed the PCR reads. Of about 53,000 clones detected, 20% to 25% appear once; the ten largest clones hold under 4.5%. The data were obtained in a study of metastatic and nonmetastatic thyroid tumors. Study-level information: Repertoires were compared across blood and tumor or nodule tissue from malignant and benign thyroid patients. Points from the study as a whole: The reported finding was significantly higher TCR beta diversity in malignant thyroid tumors relative to benign nodules, in blood and tumor.

Not a single patient had been given any form of treatment at any point before undergoing thyroid surgery. This chain uses TRBV20-1 with TRBJ2-1, with 9 bases fitting TRBD2. Sequenced: blood. This TCR was recovered from a female donor with papillary thyroid cancer or a benign thyroid nodule (not recorded which). Some clones in this sample may be carry-over from other donors' samples. The DNA of the CDR3 is TGCAGTGCCGCCGATGTGGAGCGGGAGGACTACAATGAGCAGTTCTTC. The encoded protein is CSAADVEREDYNEQFF.